This T cell receptor (beta chain) was recovered during a study of graft-versus-host responses after intestinal transplantation. Study details: Each recipient received anti-thymocyte globulin induction, then tacrolimus and steroids for about 3 years. The study's findings and limits: Peak circulating GvH clone levels tracked with early post-transplant HvG declines. The study found high graft-versus-host to host-versus-graft clonal ratios in allografts of patients with graft-donor T cell macrochimerism. Recipient bone marrow held GvH clones, some seen earlier in ileum or blood.

Repertoires were generated with immunoSEQ multiplex PCR, while TCRdb's copy carries only in-frame clones and drops some. Here the sample spans under 40,000 clones, around 94% being singletons. Trimming pared 0 bases from V and 1 base from J, leaving 6 bases between. CDR3 length: 14 amino acids. Germline V gives CDR1 SGHDT, CDR2 YYEEEE. On this clone itself: What it binds is not known.

The rearrangement joins TRBV5-6 to TRBJ2-3; D is unclear. This TCR was sampled from a human patient who received an intestinal transplant, so some T cells may come from the graft donor. Material: PBMCs, obtained 16 days after intestinal transplant. This CDR3 reads CASSLAGGTDTQYF. The CDR3 DNA is TGTGCCAGCAGCTTGGCTGGCGGCACAGATACGCAGTATTTT.